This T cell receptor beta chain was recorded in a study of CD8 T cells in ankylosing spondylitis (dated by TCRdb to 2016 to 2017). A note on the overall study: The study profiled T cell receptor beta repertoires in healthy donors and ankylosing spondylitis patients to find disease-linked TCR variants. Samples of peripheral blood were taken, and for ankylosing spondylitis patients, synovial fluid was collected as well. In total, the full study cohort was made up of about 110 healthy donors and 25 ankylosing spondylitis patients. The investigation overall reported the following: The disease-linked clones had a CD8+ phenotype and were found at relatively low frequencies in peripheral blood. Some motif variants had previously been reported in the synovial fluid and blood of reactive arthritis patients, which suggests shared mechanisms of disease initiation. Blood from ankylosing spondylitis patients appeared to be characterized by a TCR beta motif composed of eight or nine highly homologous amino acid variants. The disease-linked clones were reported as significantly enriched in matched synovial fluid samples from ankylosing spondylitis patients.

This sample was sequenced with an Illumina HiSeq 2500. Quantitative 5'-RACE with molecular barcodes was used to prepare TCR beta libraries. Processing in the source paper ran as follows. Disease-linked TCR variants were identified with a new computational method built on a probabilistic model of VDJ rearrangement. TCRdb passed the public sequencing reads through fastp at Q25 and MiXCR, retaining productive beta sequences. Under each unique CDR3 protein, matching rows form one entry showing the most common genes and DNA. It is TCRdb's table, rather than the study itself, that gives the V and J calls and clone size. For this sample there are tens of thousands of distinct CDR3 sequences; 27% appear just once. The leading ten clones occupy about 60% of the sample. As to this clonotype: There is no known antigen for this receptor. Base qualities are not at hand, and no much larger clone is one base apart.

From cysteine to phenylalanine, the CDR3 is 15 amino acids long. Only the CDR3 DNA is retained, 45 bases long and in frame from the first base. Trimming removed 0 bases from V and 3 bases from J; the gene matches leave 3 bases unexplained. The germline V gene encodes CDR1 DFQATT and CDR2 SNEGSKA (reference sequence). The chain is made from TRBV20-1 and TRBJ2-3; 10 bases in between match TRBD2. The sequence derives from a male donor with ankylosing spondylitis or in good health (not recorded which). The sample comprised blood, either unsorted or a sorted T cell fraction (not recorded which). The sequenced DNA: TGCAGTGCTAGAGATCCTAGCGGGAGTACAGATACGCAGTATTTT. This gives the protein CSARDPSGSTDTQYF.